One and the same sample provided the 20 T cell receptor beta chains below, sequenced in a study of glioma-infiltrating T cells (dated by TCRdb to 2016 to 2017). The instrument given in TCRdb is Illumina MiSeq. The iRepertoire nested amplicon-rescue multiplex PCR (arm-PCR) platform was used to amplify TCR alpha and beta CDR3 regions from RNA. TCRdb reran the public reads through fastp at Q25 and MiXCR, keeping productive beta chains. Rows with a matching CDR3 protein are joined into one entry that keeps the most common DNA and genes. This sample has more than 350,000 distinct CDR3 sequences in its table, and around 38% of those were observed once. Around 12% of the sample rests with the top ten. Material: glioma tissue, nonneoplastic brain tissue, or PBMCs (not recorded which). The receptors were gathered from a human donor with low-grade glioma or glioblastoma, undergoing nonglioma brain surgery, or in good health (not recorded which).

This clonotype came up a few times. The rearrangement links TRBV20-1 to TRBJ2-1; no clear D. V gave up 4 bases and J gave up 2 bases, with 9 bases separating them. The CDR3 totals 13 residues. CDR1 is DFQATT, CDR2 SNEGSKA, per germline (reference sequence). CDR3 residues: CSAKGFPYNEQFF. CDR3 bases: TGCAGTGCTAAGGGATTCCCCTACAATGAGCAGTTCTTC.

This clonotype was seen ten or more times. CDR3 sequence reads: CASSQEDRSYNEQFF. DNA for the CDR3: TGTGCCAGCAGCCAAGAGGATAGATCCTACAATGAGCAGTTCTTC. V gene TRBV3-1 combines with J gene TRBJ2-1; D gene unclear. Looked up from germline, CDR1 is LGHDT and CDR2 is YNNKEL (reference sequence). V was clipped by 0 bases and J by 1 base, with 7 bases between them. The CDR3 contains 15 residues.

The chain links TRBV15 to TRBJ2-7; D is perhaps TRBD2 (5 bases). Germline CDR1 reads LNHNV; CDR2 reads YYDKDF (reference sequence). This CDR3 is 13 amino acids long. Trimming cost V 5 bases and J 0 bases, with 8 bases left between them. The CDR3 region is CATSGGFSYEQYF. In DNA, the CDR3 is TGTGCCACCAGCGGAGGTTTCTCCTACGAGCAGTACTTC.

The CDR3: CASSLFGGNQETQYF. The CDR3 bases are TGTGCCAGCAGCTTATTCGGAGGGAACCAAGAGACCCAGTACTTC. This chain uses TRBV7-9 with TRBJ2-5, with D tentatively TRBD2 (6 bases). Germline CDR1 reads SEHNR; CDR2 reads FQNEAQ (reference sequence). V gave up 2 bases and J gave up 0 bases, with 10 bases separating them. The CDR3 is made up of 15 amino acids.

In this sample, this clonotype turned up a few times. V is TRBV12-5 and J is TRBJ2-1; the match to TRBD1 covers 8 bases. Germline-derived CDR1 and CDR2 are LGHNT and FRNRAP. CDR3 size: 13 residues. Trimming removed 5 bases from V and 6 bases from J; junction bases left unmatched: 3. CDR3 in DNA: TGTGCTAGTGGTGTCACAGGGGGCAATGAGCAGTTCTTC. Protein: CASGVTGGNEQFF.

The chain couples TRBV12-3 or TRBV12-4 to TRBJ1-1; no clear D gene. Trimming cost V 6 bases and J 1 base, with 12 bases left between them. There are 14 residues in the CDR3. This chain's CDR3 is CASSFGPTNTEAFF. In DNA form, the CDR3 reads TGTGCCAGCAGCTTTGGACCGACGAACACTGAAGCTTTCTTT.

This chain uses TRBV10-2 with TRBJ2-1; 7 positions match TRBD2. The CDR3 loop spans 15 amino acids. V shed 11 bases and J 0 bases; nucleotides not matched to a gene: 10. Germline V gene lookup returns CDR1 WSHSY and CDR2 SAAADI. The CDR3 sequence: CAGGSPQSSYNEQFF. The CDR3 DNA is TGCGCCGGCGGGAGCCCTCAGAGCTCCTACAATGAGCAGTTCTTC.

The CDR3 protein is CSVEDLMPNEQFF. In nucleotides, the CDR3 is TGCAGCGTTGAAGATCTTATGCCCAATGAGCAGTTCTTC. V and J are TRBV29-1 and TRBJ2-1; the D is unclear. The germline V gene has CDR1 SQVTM and CDR2 ANQGSEA. The CDR3 runs to 13 residues. Trimming removed 0 bases from V and 6 bases from J, with 9 bases in between.

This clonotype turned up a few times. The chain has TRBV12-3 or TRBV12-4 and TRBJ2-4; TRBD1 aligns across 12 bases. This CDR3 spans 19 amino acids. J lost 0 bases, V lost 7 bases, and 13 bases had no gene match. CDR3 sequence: CASTGQGTGGSLAKNIQYF. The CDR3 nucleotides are TGTGCCAGCACCGGCCAAGGGACAGGGGGCTCCTTAGCCAAAAACATTCAGTACTTC.

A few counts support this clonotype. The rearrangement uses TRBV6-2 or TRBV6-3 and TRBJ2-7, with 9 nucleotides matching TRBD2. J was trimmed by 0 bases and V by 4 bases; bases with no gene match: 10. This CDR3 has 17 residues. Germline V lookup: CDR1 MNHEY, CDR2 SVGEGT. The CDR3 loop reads CASSSRLRREGSYEQYF. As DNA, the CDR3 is TGTGCCAGCAGTTCCCGTTTGAGGCGGGAGGGCTCCTACGAGCAGTACTTC.

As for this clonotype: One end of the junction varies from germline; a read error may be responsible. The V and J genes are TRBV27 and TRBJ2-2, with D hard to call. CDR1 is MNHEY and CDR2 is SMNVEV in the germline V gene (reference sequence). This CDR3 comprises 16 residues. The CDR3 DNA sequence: TGTGCCGGCAGTTTTATTCGTTTCGCGAACACCGGGGAGCTGTTTTTT. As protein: CAGSFIRFANTGELFF.

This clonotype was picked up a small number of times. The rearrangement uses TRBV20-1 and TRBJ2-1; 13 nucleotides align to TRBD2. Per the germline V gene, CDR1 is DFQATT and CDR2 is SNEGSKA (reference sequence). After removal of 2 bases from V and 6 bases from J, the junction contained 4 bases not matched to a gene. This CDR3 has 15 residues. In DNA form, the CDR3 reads TGCAGTGCTAGACGTAGACTAGCGGGAGGCAATGAGCAGTTCTTC. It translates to CSARRRLAGGNEQFF.

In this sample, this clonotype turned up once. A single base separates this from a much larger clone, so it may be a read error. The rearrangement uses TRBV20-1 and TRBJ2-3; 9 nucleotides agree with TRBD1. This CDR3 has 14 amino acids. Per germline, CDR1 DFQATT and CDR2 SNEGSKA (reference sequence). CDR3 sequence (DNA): TGCGGTGCATCCGGGACAGGGTTAACAGATACGCAGTATTTT. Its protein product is CGASGTGLTDTQYF.

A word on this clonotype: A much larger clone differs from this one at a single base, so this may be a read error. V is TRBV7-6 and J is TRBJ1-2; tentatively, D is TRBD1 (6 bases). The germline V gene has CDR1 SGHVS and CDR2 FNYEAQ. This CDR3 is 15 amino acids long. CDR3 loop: CACSVNPGGRDGYTF. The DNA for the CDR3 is TGTGCCTGCAGCGTCAACCCCGGGGGCCGGGATGGCTACACCTTC.

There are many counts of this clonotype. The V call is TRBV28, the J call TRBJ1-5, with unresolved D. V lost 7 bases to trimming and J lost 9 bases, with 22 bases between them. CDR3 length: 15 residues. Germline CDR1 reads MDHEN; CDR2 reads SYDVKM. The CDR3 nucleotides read TGTGCCAGCATGGGTGTATCGGCTGGGCGGCTGCCCCAGCATTTT. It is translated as CASMGVSAGRLPQHF. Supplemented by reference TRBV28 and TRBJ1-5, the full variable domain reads DVKVTQSSRYLVKRTGEKVFLECVQDMDHENMFWYRQDPGLGLRLIYFSYDVKMKEKGDIPEGYSVSREKKERFSLILESASTNQTSMYLCASMGVSAGRLPQHFGDGTRLSIL.

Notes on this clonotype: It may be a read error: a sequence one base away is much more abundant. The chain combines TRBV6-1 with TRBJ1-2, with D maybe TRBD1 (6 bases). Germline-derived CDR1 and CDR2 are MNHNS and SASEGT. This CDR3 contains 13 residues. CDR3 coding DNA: TGTGCCAGCAGTCCCGGGACAAGTCATGGCTACGCCTTC. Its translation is CASSPGTSHGYAF.

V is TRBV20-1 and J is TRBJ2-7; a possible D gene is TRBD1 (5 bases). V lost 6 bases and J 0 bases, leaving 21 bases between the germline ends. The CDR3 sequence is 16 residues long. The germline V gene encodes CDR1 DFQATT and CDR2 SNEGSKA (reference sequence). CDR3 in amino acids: CSASTPRWGVSYEQYF. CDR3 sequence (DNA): TGCAGTGCCTCTACTCCTAGGTGGGGCGTCTCCTACGAGCAGTACTTC.

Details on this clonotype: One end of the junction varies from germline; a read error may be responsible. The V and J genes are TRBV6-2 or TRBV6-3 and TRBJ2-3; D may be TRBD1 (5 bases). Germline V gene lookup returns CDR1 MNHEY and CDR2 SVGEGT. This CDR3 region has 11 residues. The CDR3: CASRSTDTRYF. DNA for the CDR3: TGCGCCAGCAGGTCGACAGATACGCGGTATTTT.

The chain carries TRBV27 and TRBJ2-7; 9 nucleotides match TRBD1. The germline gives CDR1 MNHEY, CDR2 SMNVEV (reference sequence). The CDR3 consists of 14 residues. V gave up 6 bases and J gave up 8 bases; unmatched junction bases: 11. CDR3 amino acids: CASSGDRELLQQYF. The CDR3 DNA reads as TGTGCCAGCAGCGGGGACAGGGAATTGTTACAGCAGTACTTC.

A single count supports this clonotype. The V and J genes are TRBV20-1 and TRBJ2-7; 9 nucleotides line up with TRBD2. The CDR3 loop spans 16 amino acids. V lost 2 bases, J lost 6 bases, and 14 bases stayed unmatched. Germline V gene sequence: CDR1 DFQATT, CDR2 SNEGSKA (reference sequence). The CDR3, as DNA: TGCAGTGCTAGATCGGCAGGGGCTAGCGGGAAGGTCGAGCAGTACGTC. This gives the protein CSARSAGASGKVEQYV.